This record looks at one T cell receptor (beta chain) sequence and its context. This sample stems from a study of patients and donors after allogeneic stem cell transplantation. The germline V gene encodes CDR1 ENHRY and CDR2 SYGVKD. With 0 bases removed from V and 2 bases from J, the gap between germline ends came to 12 bases. The CDR3 covers 16 residues. Using its own MiXCR run on the RT-PCR reads, TCRdb lists one record per CDR3 protein. The sample contains roughly 880,000 distinct CDR3 sequences, around 17% of which appear only once. The chain uses TRBV10-3 and TRBJ2-3; D is possibly TRBD2 (5 bases). Sequenced input: blood, either unsorted or a sorted T cell fraction (not recorded which). This clonotype was sampled from a human donor who was either an allogeneic HSCT recipient or a stem cell or donor lymphocyte infusion donor (not recorded which). It is not recorded whose cells these are; they may come from a transplant donor. CDR3 nucleotides: TGTGCCATCAGTGAGTCGAGGGTTGCCTTCACAGATACGCAGTATTTT. It encodes CAISESRVAFTDTQYF.